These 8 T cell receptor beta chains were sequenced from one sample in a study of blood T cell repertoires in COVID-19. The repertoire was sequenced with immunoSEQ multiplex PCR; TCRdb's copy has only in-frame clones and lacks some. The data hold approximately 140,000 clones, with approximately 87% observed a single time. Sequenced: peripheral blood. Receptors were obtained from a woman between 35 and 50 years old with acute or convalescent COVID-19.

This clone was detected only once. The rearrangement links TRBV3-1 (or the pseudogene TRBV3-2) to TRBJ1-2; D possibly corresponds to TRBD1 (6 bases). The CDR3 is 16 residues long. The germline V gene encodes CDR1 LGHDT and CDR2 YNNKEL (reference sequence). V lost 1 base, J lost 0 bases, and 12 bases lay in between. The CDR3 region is CASSQGLPGANYGYTF. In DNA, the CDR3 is TGTGCCAGCAGCCAAGGGTTACCAGGGGCTAACTATGGCTACACCTTC.

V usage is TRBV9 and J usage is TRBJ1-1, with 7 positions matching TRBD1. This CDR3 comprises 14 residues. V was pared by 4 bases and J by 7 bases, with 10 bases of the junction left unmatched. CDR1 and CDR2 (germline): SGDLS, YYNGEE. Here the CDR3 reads CASSPDPGQYEAFF. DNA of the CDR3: TGTGCCAGCAGCCCCGATCCGGGACAGTATGAAGCTTTCTTT.

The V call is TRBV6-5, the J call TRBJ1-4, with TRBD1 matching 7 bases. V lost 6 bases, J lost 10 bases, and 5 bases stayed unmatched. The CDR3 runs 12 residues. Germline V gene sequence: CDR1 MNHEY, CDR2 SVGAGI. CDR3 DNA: TGTGCCAGCAGGGACCGGGACAGAAAACTGTTTTTT. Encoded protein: CASRDRDRKLFF.

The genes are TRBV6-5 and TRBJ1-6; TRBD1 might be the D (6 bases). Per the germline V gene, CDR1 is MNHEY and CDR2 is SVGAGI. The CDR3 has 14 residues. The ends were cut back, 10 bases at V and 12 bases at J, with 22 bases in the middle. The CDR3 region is CATLTPGEGGPLHF. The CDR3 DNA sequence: TGTGCCACCCTAACCCCAGGGGAGGGCGGACCCCTCCACTTT.

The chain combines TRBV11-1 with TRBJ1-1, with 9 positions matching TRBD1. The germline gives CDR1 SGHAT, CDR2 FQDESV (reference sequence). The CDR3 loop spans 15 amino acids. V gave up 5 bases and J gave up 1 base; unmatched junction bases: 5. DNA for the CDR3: TGTGCCAGCAGCCCCAAGGGACAGGGGAACACTGAAGCTTTCTTT. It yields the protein CASSPKGQGNTEAFF.

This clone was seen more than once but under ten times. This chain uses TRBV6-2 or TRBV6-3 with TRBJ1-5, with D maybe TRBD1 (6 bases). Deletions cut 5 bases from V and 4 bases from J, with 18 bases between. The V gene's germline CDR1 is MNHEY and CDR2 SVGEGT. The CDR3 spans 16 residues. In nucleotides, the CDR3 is TGTGCCAGCAGTGACCCGGGACACTGGGGGAATCAGCCCCAGCATTTT. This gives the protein CASSDPGHWGNQPQHF.

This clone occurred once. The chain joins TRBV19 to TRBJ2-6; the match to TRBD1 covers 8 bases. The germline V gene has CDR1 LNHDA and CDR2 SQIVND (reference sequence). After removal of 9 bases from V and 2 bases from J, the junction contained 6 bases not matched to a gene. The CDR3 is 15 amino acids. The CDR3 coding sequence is TGTGCCAGCGCCTTACAGGGGGCTGGGGCCAACGTCCTGACTTTC. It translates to CASALQGAGANVLTF.

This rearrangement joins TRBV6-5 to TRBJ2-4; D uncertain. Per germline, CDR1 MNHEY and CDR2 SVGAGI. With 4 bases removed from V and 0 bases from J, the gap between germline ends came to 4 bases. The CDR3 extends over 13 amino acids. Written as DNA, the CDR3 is TGTGCCAGCAGTTCCCTAGCCAAAAACATTCAGTACTTC. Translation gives CASSSLAKNIQYF.